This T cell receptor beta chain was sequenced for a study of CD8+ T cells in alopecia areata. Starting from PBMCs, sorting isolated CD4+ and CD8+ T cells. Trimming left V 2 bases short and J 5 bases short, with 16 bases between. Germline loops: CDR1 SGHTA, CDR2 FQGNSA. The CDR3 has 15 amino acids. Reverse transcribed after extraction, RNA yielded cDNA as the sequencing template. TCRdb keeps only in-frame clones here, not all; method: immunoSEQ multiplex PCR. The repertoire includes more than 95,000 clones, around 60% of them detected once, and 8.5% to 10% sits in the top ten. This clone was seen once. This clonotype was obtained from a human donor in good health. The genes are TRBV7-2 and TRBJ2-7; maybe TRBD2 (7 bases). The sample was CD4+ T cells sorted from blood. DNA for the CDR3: TGTGCCAGCAGCTTAAGAGGGGGGGCGGCCCACGAGCAGTACTTC. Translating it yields CASSLRGGAAHEQYF.